The 5 T cell receptor beta chains given below trace back to one sample, sequenced in a study of CD8 T cells in ankylosing spondylitis. Study-level points and caveats: Characteristic of ankylosing spondylitis blood, it appeared, was a TCR beta motif comprising about eight highly homologous variants.

TCRdb re-called the 5' RACE reads through MiXCR, storing one row per CDR3 protein. Of 300,000 to 400,000 distinct CDR3 sequences listed, around 20% are singletons. No antigen has been assigned to these receptors. The source material was blood, either unsorted or a sorted T cell fraction (not recorded which). These receptors all come from a male donor with ankylosing spondylitis.

The chain has TRBV6-1 and TRBJ2-1, with TRBD2 matching 7 bases. V lost 6 bases, J lost 3 bases, and 5 bases stayed unmatched. The CDR3 has 14 residues. Germline CDR1 MNHNS, CDR2 SASEGT. The CDR3: CASRQAGSYNEQFF. CDR3 in DNA: TGTGCCAGCAGACAAGCGGGGAGCTACAATGAGCAGTTCTTC.

V usage is TRBV20-1 and J usage is TRBJ2-3, with a weak D call TRBD2 (6 bases). Trimming shortened V by 1 base and J by 2 bases, and 13 bases separated the two germline ends. Germline V lookup: CDR1 DFQATT, CDR2 SNEGSKA (reference sequence). CDR3 length: 15 amino acids. The CDR3 protein is CSARVSSENTDTQYF. For the CDR3, the DNA is TGCAGTGCTAGAGTATCTAGCGAAAACACAGATACGCAGTATTTT.

There are a few counts of this clonotype. The CDR3 here is CSAEPGLAGLNEQFF. CDR3 nucleotides: TGCAGTGCTGAGCCGGGACTAGCGGGACTCAATGAGCAGTTCTTC. The chain couples TRBV20-1 to TRBJ2-1; 13 bases match TRBD2. The trim removed 5 bases at V and 6 bases at J, leaving 7 bases unmatched. The CDR3 runs 15 residues. Germline assignment: CDR1 DFQATT and CDR2 SNEGSKA (reference sequence).

This clonotype occurred a few times. This chain connects TRBV6-6 to TRBJ2-3, with D possibly being TRBD2 (6 bases). CDR1 is MNHNY and CDR2 is SVGAGI in the germline V gene (reference sequence). The CDR3 spans 13 residues. The ends were cut back, 8 bases at V and 1 base at J, with 10 bases in the middle. CDR3 sequence: CASVPSGTDTQYF. CDR3 bases: TGTGCCAGCGTCCCTAGCGGCACAGATACGCAGTATTTT.

This clonotype was seen more than once but under ten times. This chain connects TRBV2 to TRBJ2-3; 10 bases are shared with TRBD1. Germline V gene lookup returns CDR1 SNHLY and CDR2 FYNNEI. There are 12 residues in the CDR3. In DNA, the CDR3 is TGTGCAGACAGGGGGCTGGGAGATACGCAGTATTTT. This sequence encodes CADRGLGDTQYF.